This T cell receptor beta chain was sequenced during a study of blood T cell repertoires in COVID-19. Study-wide context: COVID-19 samples collected from the United States, Italy and Spain covered acute and convalescent phases. Nucleic acid was either cDNA or gDNA, and it came from T cells, B-cell-depleted T cells, or PBMCs.

This clone appeared once. This CDR3 is 14 amino acids long. Per germline, CDR1 MDHEN and CDR2 SYDVKM. Trimming at V came to 5 bases and at J to 4 bases, leaving 8 bases not matched to a gene. Clones were sequenced by immunoSEQ multiplex PCR, and TCRdb holds only the in-frame ones, with some missing. The sample consists of 55,000 to 80,000 clones, about 74% of them appearing once. The TCR originated in a woman of 80 years or more with acute or convalescent COVID-19. This chain uses TRBV28 with TRBJ2-7; 7 bases are shared with TRBD2. Input material: peripheral blood. The CDR3 DNA sequence: TGTGCCAGCAGTCCCCCGGGACTAACATACGAGCAGTACTTC. It yields the protein CASSPPGLTYEQYF.